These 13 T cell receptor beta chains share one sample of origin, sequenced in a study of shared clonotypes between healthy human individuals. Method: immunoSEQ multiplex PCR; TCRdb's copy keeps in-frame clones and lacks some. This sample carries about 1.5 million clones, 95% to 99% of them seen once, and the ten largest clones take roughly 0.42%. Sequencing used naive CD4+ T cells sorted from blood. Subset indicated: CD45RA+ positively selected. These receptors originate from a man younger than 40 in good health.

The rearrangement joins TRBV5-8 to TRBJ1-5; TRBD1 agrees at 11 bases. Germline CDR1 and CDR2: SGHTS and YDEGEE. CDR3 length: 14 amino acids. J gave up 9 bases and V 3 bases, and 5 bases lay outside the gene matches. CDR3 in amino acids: CASSSGTGGLPQHF. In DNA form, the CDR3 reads TGTGCCAGCAGCTCCGGGACAGGGGGATTGCCCCAGCATTTT. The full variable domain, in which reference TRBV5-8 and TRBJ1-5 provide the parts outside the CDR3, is EAGVTQSPTHLIKTRGQQATLRCSPISGHTSVYWYQQALGLGLQFLLWYDEGEERNRGNFPPRFSGRQFPNYSSELNVNALELEDSALYLCASSSGTGGLPQHFGDGTRLSIL.

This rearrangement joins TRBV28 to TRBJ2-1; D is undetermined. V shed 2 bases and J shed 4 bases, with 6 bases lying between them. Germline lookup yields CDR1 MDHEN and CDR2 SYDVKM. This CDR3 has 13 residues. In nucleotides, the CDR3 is TGTGCCAGCAGTTTAGTAGGGTACAATGAGCAGTTCTTC. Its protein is CASSLVGYNEQFF.

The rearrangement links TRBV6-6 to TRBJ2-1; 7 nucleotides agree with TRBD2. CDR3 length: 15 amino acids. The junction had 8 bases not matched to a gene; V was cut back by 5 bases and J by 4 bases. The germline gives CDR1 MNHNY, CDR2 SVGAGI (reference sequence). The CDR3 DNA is TGTGCCAGCAGTACACGGACTAGGGGTTACAATGAGCAGTTCTTC. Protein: CASSTRTRGYNEQFF.

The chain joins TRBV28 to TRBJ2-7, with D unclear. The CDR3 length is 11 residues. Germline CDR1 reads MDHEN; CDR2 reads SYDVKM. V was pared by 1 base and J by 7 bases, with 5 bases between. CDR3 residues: CASSLYGEQYF. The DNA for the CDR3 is TGTGCCAGCAGTTTATACGGGGAGCAGTACTTC.

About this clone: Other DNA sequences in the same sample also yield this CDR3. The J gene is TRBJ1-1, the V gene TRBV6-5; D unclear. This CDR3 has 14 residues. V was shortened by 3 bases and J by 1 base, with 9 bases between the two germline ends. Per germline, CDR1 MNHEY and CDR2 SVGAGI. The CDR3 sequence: CASSYSRANTEAFF. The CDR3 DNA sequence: TGTGCCAGCAGTTATAGCAGAGCGAACACTGAAGCTTTCTTT.

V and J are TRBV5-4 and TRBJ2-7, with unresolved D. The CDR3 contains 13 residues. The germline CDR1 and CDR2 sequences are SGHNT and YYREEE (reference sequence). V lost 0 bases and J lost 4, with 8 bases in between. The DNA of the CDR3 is TGTGCCAGCAGCTTGGGCCCATTGTACGAGCAGTACTTC. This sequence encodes CASSLGPLYEQYF.

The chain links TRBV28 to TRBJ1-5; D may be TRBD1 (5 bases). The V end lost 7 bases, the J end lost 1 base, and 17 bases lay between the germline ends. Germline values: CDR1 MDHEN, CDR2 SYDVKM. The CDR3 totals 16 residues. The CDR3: CASKPVLRQSNQPQHF. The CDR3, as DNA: TGTGCCAGCAAGCCCGTCCTAAGACAGAGCAATCAGCCCCAGCATTTT.

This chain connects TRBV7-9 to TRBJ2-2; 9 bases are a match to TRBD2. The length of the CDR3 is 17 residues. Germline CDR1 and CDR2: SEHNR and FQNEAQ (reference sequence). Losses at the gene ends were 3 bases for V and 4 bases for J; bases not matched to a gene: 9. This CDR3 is CASSFWREGPTTGELFF. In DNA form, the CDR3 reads TGTGCCAGCAGCTTCTGGCGGGAGGGCCCAACCACCGGGGAGCTGTTTTTT.

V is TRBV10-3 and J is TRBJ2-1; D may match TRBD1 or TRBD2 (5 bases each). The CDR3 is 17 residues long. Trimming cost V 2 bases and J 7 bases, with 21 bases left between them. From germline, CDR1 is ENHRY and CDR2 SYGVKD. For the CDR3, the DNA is TGTGCCATCAGTGAGCTTCTCGGGACCAAGCCTACAAATGAGCAGTTCTTC. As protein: CAISELLGTKPTNEQFF.

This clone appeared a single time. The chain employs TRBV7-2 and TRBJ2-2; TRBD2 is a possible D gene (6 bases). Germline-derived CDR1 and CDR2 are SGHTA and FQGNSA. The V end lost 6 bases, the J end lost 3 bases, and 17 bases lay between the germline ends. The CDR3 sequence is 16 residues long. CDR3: CASRASPGEDTGELFF. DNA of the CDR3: TGTGCCAGCAGGGCCAGTCCGGGGGAGGACACCGGGGAGCTGTTTTTT. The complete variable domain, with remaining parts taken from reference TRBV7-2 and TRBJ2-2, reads GAGVSQSPSNKVTEKGKDVELRCDPISGHTALYWYRQSLGQGLEFLIYFQGNSAPDKSGLPSDRFSAERTGGSVSTLTIQRTQQEDSAVYLCASRASPGEDTGELFFGEGSRLTVL.

The CDR3 region has the DNA TGCAGCGTTGCTGGGAGGATCGCGAATGAGCAGTTCTTC. Residues: CSVAGRIANEQFF. The rearrangement uses TRBV29-1 and TRBJ2-1, with TRBD2 as a possible D gene (6 bases). The CDR3 sequence is 13 residues long. V lost 4 bases and J 7 bases, leaving 14 bases between the germline ends. Germline values: CDR1 SQVTM, CDR2 ANQGSEA.

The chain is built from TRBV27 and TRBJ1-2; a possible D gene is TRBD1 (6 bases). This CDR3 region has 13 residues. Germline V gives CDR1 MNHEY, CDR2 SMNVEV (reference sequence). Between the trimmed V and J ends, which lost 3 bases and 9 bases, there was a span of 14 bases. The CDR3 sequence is CASSLRGAASYTF. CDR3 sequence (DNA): TGTGCCAGCAGTTTGCGGGGGGCCGCAAGCTACACCTTC.

The CDR3 sequence is CASSGGLGQPQHF. Here the CDR3 DNA reads TGTGCCAGCAGCGGGGGGCTGGGTCAGCCCCAGCATTTT. The rearrangement uses TRBV7-6 and TRBJ1-5; the D gene is possibly TRBD1 (6 bases). Trimming removed 5 bases at V and 6 bases at J, with 11 bases between. Germline loops: CDR1 SGHVS, CDR2 FNYEAQ. The CDR3 spans 13 residues.